The T cell receptor beta chain described here comes from a study of cytomegalovirus exposure and HLA in healthy donors. The study's findings and limits: Under in vitro conditions, three CMV-associated chains were confirmed as specific for CMV antigens. A reported reduction in N-insertions relative to the 666-donor mean was seen in an Asian-associated ancestry cluster in a later analysis. Researchers counted about 150 TCR beta chains as cytomegalovirus-associated.

PCR employed 60 Vbeta and 13 Jbeta primers. Here immunoSEQ multiplex PCR was the method, and the copy in TCRdb shows in-frame clones only, minus some. Altogether about 35,000 clones are present, 80% being singletons, with the ten largest covering roughly 5.5%. This clone was seen a handful of times. The antigen is undetermined. CDR1 is MNHEY, CDR2 SMNVEV, per germline (reference sequence). Trimming took 4 bases from V and 2 from J, leaving 13 bases between them. CDR3 length: 15 residues. What was sequenced was PBMCs. This chain connects TRBV27 to TRBJ2-3; D not resolved. The clonotype was recovered from a male donor in good health and CMV-seronegative. In nucleotides, the CDR3 is TGTGCCAGCAGTTGGTTGGCCGCCACCACAGATACGCAGTATTTT. It encodes CASSWLAATTDTQYF.